The clone carrying this T cell receptor beta chain was recorded many times. CDR1 is DFQATT, CDR2 SNEGSKA, per germline (reference sequence). Trimming left V 0 bases short and J 7 bases short, with 13 bases between. This CDR3 spans 15 amino acids. The source of the sample is a study of Graves' ophthalmopathy and Graves' hyperthyroidism. RNA transcripts yielded amplified TCR beta CDR3 regions. HTBI primers primed a first-round RT-PCR, and a second-round multiplex PCR followed. TCRdb processed the multiplex PCR reads anew with MiXCR; each CDR3 protein has one entry. This table holds 680,000 or so distinct CDR3 sequences, about 20% found once. Ophthalmopathy absent within 18 months of follow-up marked hyperthyroidism as stable. Other autoimmune diseases, uncontrolled infections, pregnancy or lactation ruled patients out of participation. Fresh peripheral blood, around 9.8 ml, was the PBMC source.

The receptor comes from a woman aged 18-35 years with stable Graves' hyperthyroidism. Some clones in this sample may be carry-over from other donors' samples. Sequencing was performed on peripheral blood. The V gene is TRBV20-1, the J gene TRBJ1-6, with D perhaps matching TRBD1 (5 bases). The CDR3 is CSARDVRGVNSPLHF. The CDR3 bases are TGCAGTGCTAGAGATGTGCGGGGGGTCAATTCACCCCTCCACTTT.